This is a list of T cell receptor beta chains from one sample in a study of blood T cells in healthy people across ages. Using its own MiXCR run on the 5' RACE reads, TCRdb lists one record per CDR3 protein. The repertoire consists of more than 1.4 million distinct CDR3 sequences, with around 39% occurring once and the leading ten covering 7% to 9%. Sequences were obtained from blood. Receptors originate from a woman aged 18-29 years in good health. The CDR3 runs from the conserved cysteine through the conserved F or W.

J | V | CDR3
TRBJ2-3 | TRBV12-3/TRBV12-4 | CASSQLRLAGGRRDTQYF
TRBJ1-5 | TRBV4-1 | CASSQGQTANQPQHF
TRBJ1-2 | TRBV4-2 | CASSQHGSRKEYGYTF
TRBJ2-7 | TRBV4-2 | CASSPLGLLYEQYF
TRBJ2-5 | TRBV28 | CATKSSAGDQGTQYF
TRBJ2-7 | TRBV20-1 | CSARGPASGDYNEQYF
TRBJ2-5 | TRBV2 | CASRVGQPQETQYF
TRBJ1-4 | TRBV20-1 | CSASKPASGEILNEKLFF
TRBJ2-2 | TRBV4-1 | CASSLSTGVTTGELFF
. | TRBV20-1 | CSARKVALYNEQYF
TRBJ1-1 | TRBV6-5 | CASSYTEGGEAFF
TRBJ2-3 | TRBV2 | CASSEGLAGTYTDTQYF
. | TRBV27 | CASSPWGAEISCEQYF
TRBJ2-1 | TRBV28 | CASSLLASGNEQFF
TRBJ2-3 | TRBV7-9 | CTSSSRLEGGTDTQYF